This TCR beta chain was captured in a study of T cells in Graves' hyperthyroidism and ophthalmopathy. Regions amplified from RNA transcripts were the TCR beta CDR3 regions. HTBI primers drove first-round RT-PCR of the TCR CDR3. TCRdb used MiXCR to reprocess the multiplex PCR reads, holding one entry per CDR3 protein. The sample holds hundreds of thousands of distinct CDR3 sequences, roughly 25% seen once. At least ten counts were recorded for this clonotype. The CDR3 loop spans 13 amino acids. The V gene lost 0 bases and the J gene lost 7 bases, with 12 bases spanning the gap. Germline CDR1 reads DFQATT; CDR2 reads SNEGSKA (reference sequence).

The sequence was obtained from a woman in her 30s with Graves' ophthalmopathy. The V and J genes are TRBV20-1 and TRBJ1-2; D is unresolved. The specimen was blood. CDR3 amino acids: CSARDKGFSGYTF. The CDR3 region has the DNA TGCAGTGCTAGAGATAAGGGATTCTCTGGCTACACCTTC.